The 15 T cell receptor beta chains reported below all come from one sample, sequenced in a study of blood T cell repertoires in COVID-19. Produced via immunoSEQ multiplex PCR; TCRdb's table is partial and in-frame only. The sample consists of 130,000 to 150,000 clones, about 82% of them appearing once. The sequenced material came from peripheral blood. The receptors shown here come from a woman aged 40 to 55 with active or convalescent COVID-19.

The chain uses TRBV7-2 and TRBJ1-1; maybe TRBD1 (6 bases). The germline gives CDR1 SGHTA, CDR2 FQGNSA. There are 17 residues in the CDR3. The germline V and J ends were trimmed by 5 bases and 0 bases, with 19 bases remaining between them. The CDR3 loop reads CASSPFTGTTLNTEAFF. The DNA of the CDR3 is TGTGCCAGCAGCCCTTTCACAGGGACCACCCTGAACACTGAAGCTTTCTTT.

V gene TRBV11-3 combines with J gene TRBJ2-3; 7 bases agree with TRBD2. The trim removed 5 bases at V and 0 bases at J, leaving 20 bases unmatched. CDR1 is SGHNT, CDR2 YENEEA, per germline. The CDR3 sequence is 20 residues long. The CDR3 region has the DNA TGTGCCAGCAGCGCCCGGGACCTGGGAGGGGTATCCCCTAGCACAGATACGCAGTATTTT. Translating gives CASSARDLGGVSPSTDTQYF.

This chain connects TRBV2 to TRBJ1-1; 9 positions match TRBD1. Germline V gene sequence: CDR1 SNHLY, CDR2 FYNNEI. This CDR3 is built from 15 residues. J was trimmed by 1 base and V by 4 bases; bases with no gene match: 4. The CDR3 DNA is TGTGCCAGCAGTGGAACAGGGGGCTGGAACACTGAAGCTTTCTTT. It yields the protein CASSGTGGWNTEAFF.

This chain connects TRBV28 to TRBJ2-3; 10 bases are shared with TRBD2. The CDR3 is 14 residues long. V dropped 4 bases and J dropped 5; count of bases not matched to a gene: 3. CDR1 is MDHEN and CDR2 is SYDVKM in the germline V gene. DNA of the CDR3: TGTGCCAGCAGTTCCCTAGCGGGAGTAGATACGCAGTATTTT. It yields the protein CASSSLAGVDTQYF.

This chain links TRBV29-1 with TRBJ2-3; 9 positions agree with TRBD1. V lost 4 bases to trimming and J lost 5 bases; unmatched junction nucleotides: 7. In germline, CDR1 is SQVTM, CDR2 ANQGSEA. The CDR3 is 14 residues long. The CDR3 nucleotides are TGCAGCGTTGCAAAGGGACAGGGTGGAGATACGCAGTATTTT. Translation: CSVAKGQGGDTQYF.

CDR3 amino acids: CASSQDTSGRLNTGELFF. The CDR3 DNA follows: TGCGCCAGCAGCCAAGATACTAGCGGGAGATTGAACACCGGGGAGCTGTTTTTT. The genes are TRBV4-3 and TRBJ2-2; TRBD2 matches 11 bases. V lost 0 bases to trimming and J lost 1 base; unmatched junction nucleotides: 4. Germline CDR1 LGHNA, CDR2 YSLEER. This CDR3 has 18 residues.

The chain joins TRBV30 to TRBJ2-1; TRBD1 aligns across 11 bases. The CDR3 contains 14 residues. Losses at the gene ends were 5 bases for V and 8 bases for J; bases not matched to a gene: 8. CDR1 and CDR2 from the germline V gene are GTSNPN and SVGIG (reference sequence). The CDR3 here is CAWARDRGVDEQFF. The CDR3 nucleotides read TGTGCCTGGGCCCGGGACAGGGGGGTCGATGAGCAGTTCTTC.

V and J are TRBV2 and TRBJ2-3; 8 nucleotides agree with TRBD1. The CDR3 is 16 residues long. Germline CDR1 is SNHLY and CDR2 is FYNNEI. J lost 0 bases, V lost 6 bases, and 8 bases had no gene match. The CDR3 DNA is TGTGCCAGCAGGTTACGAACAGGGGGGAGCACAGATACGCAGTATTTT. Translated, it gives CASRLRTGGSTDTQYF.

This clone was seen repeatedly, ten times or more. The rearrangement joins TRBV12-3 or TRBV12-4 to TRBJ1-1; D ambiguous. V was pared by 5 bases and J by 5 bases, with 9 bases between. CDR3 length equals 12 residues. CDR3 in amino acids: CASSPAGTEAFF. CDR3 DNA: TGTGCCAGCAGTCCCGCGGGGACTGAAGCTTTCTTT.

The rearrangement joins TRBV5-4 to TRBJ1-2; 7 bases map to TRBD1. The CDR3 extends over 14 amino acids. CDR1 and CDR2 from the germline V gene are SGHNT and YYREEE (reference sequence). J lost 3 bases, V lost 0 bases, and 2 bases had no gene match. DNA for the CDR3: TGTGCCAGCAGCTTGGGCAGGGGGGACTATGGCTACACCTTC. Its translation is CASSLGRGDYGYTF.

The chain uses TRBV6-2 or TRBV6-3 and TRBJ2-1; D possibly corresponds to TRBD2 (7 bases). Per the germline V gene, CDR1 is MNHEY and CDR2 is SVGEGT. CDR3 length: 15 residues. The germline V and J ends were trimmed by 2 bases and 2 bases, with 10 bases remaining between them. The CDR3 sequence: CASSYGGGAYNEQFF. The CDR3 coding sequence is TGTGCCAGCAGTTACGGCGGGGGCGCCTACAATGAGCAGTTCTTC.

V usage is TRBV11-2 and J usage is TRBJ1-3; perhaps TRBD1 as D (6 bases). V was shortened by 1 base and J by 0 bases, with 16 bases between the two germline ends. The CDR3 is 18 amino acids. The germline V gene encodes CDR1 SGHAT and CDR2 FQNNGV. CDR3 bases: TGTGCCAGCAGCTTAGGTACGGCGACAGGTGGCTCTGGAAACACCATATATTTT. This encodes CASSLGTATGGSGNTIYF.

DNA of the CDR3: TGCGCCAGCAGCCCGGGGCAGGGGCCCGGTGACAGGGCCGTATCCACCTACGAGCAGTACTTC. This encodes CASSPGQGPGDRAVSTYEQYF. This chain uses TRBV5-1 with TRBJ2-7, with TRBD1 identical over 7 bases. The CDR3 totals 21 residues. The trim removed 4 bases at V and 2 bases at J, leaving 27 bases unmatched. CDR1 is SGHRS and CDR2 is YFSETQ in the germline V gene.

This clone has more than one count but fewer than ten. This rearrangement joins TRBV6-6 to TRBJ2-1, with a weak D call TRBD2 (5 bases). V shed 8 bases and J shed 5 bases, with 13 bases lying between them. CDR1 MNHNY and CDR2 SVGAGI come from the germline V gene (reference sequence). The CDR3 sequence is 13 residues long. The CDR3 reads CASGMSGNNEQFF. In DNA, the CDR3 is TGTGCCAGCGGGATGTCGGGGAACAATGAGCAGTTCTTC.

The J gene is TRBJ2-4, the V gene TRBV6-2 or TRBV6-3; the match to TRBD1 covers 7 bases. V shed 4 bases and J 11 bases; nucleotides not matched to a gene: 23. CDR3 length: 18 amino acids. Germline CDR1 MNHEY, CDR2 SVGEGT. The CDR3 DNA reads TGTGCCAGCAGTTCCGCCCGGGTGACAGGGAAACACGTGCCGGTTCAGTACTTC. It yields the protein CASSSARVTGKHVPVQYF.